What follows are 21 T cell receptor beta chains derived from one specimen sequenced in a study of T-cell memory formation after mild COVID-19. TCRdb processed the 5' RACE reads anew with MiXCR; each CDR3 protein has one entry. The sample lists about 110,000 distinct CDR3 sequences, approximately 13% occurring once. Sequencing was done on a sample of PBMCs or a T cell subset sorted from them (not recorded which). These receptors all come from an adult woman who had mild COVID-19 (a few samples of this study predate the infection). Cell type and time point are not known.

The chain is built from TRBV9 and TRBJ2-1; TRBD1 matches 7 bases. This CDR3 has 15 residues. The germline CDR1 and CDR2 sequences are SGDLS and YYNGEE. After removal of 3 bases from V and 8 bases from J, the junction contained 11 bases not matched to a gene. The CDR3 sequence is CASSETGANADEQFF. The CDR3 region has the DNA TGTGCCAGCAGCGAAACAGGGGCTAACGCGGATGAGCAGTTCTTC. The full variable domain, in which reference TRBV9 and TRBJ2-1 provide the parts outside the CDR3, is DSGVTQTPKHLITATGQRVTLRCSPRSGDLSVYWYQQSLDQGLQFLIQYYNGEERAKGNILERFSAQQFPDLHSELNLSSLELGDSALYFCASSETGANADEQFFGPGTRLTVL.

This clonotype has a handful of counts. The rearrangement links TRBV27 to TRBJ2-7; D gene unclear. The ends were cut back, 1 base at V and 2 bases at J, with 9 bases in the middle. The CDR3 extends over 14 amino acids. Germline V lookup: CDR1 MNHEY, CDR2 SMNVEV (reference sequence). CDR3 in amino acids: CASSLLVGTYEQYF. The CDR3 region has the DNA TGTGCCAGCAGTTTATTAGTTGGCACCTACGAGCAGTACTTC.

This rearrangement joins TRBV18 to TRBJ1-1; 9 bases align to TRBD1. The CDR3 has 16 amino acids. Germline assignment: CDR1 KGHSH and CDR2 LQKENI. After removal of 3 bases from V and 0 bases from J, the junction contained 5 bases not matched to a gene. The CDR3 DNA is TGTGCCAGCTCACCGGGACAGGGTCTAATGAACACTGAAGCTTTCTTT. It yields the protein CASSPGQGLMNTEAFF. The full variable domain, with the rest looked up from reference TRBV18 and TRBJ1-1, is NAGVMQNPRHLVRRRGQEARLRCSPMKGHSHVYWYRQLPEEGLKFMVYLQKENIIDESGMPKERFSAEFPKEGPSILRIQQVVRGDSAAYFCASSPGQGLMNTEAFFGQGTRLTVV.

This chain connects TRBV7-9 to TRBJ2-5; TRBD1 matches 9 bases. The V and J ends lost 4 bases and 5 bases, in that order; junction bases with no gene match: 8. The germline gives CDR1 SEHNR, CDR2 FQNEAQ (reference sequence). The CDR3 runs to 15 residues. The CDR3 DNA reads as TGTGCCAGCAGCTCGGACAGGGGAGTAGGGGAGACCCAGTACTTC. This gives the protein CASSSDRGVGETQYF.

The CDR3 nucleotides are TGTGCCAGCAGCCCCCACGGTCTAGCGGGAGTCGAGTCTGTCACAGATACGCAGTATTTT. Residues: CASSPHGLAGVESVTDTQYF. The genes are TRBV4-2 and TRBJ2-3, with TRBD2 identical over 10 bases. The junction had 18 bases not matched to a gene; V was cut back by 4 bases and J by 2 bases. The CDR3 is 20 residues long. Germline-derived CDR1 and CDR2 are LGHNA and YNFKEQ.

This clonotype was seen repeatedly, ten times or more. The rearrangement uses TRBV2 and TRBJ2-3; D perhaps matches TRBD2 (6 bases). The CDR3 sequence is 15 residues long. Trimming pared 2 bases from V and 2 bases from J, leaving 11 bases between. The germline gives CDR1 SNHLY, CDR2 FYNNEI. The DNA for the CDR3 is TGTGCCAGCAGTGAATGGGAGCGGGCCACAGATACGCAGTATTTT. Protein product: CASSEWERATDTQYF.

The rearrangement links TRBV2 to TRBJ2-7; a weak D match, TRBD1 (5 bases). V lost 1 base, J lost 2 bases, and 12 bases lay in between. The CDR3 spans 15 residues. CDR1 is SNHLY, CDR2 FYNNEI, per germline. The DNA for the CDR3 is TGTGCCAGCAGTGAAGGTCAGGGTGGGACCTACGAGCAGTACTTC. Its protein is CASSEGQGGTYEQYF.

A few counts support this clonotype. The chain employs TRBV6-5 and TRBJ1-1; tentative D call: TRBD1 (5 bases). Trimming took off 0 bases at V and 3 bases at J, with 14 bases between the two ends. Looked up from germline, CDR1 is MNHEY and CDR2 is SVGAGI. The CDR3 runs 16 residues. The CDR3 nucleotides are TGTGCCAGCAGTTACTCGAGTCAGGGAGGGGACACTGAAGCTTTCTTT. Amino acids: CASSYSSQGGDTEAFF.

This sequence joins TRBV7-8 and TRBJ2-7; 7 positions agree with TRBD2. The CDR3 is 17 amino acids. Per the germline V gene, CDR1 is SGHVS and CDR2 is FQNEAQ. J lost 0 bases, V lost 1 base, and 9 bases had no gene match. CDR3 coding DNA: TGTGCCAGCAGCTTAGGATCTCCGGGAGGTCTCTCCTACGAGCAGTACTTC. Its translation: CASSLGSPGGLSYEQYF.

This clonotype was seen only a few times. The chain joins TRBV4-2 to TRBJ2-7; D not certain. The germline CDR1 and CDR2 sequences are LGHNA and YNFKEQ. This CDR3 contains 13 residues. V gave up 0 bases and J gave up 3 bases, with 6 bases separating them. CDR3 in DNA: TGTGCCAGCAGCCAAGAAGGGTACTACGAGCAGTACTTC. This codes for CASSQEGYYEQYF.

This chain links TRBV4-1 with TRBJ1-1; 10 positions agree with TRBD1. CDR3 length: 17 residues. With V trimmed by 8 bases and J by 3 bases, 15 bases remained unmatched. Germline V CDR1 and CDR2: MGHRA, YSYEKL. This CDR3 is CASPNQDRGASDTEAFF. The CDR3 region has the DNA TGCGCCAGCCCGAACCAGGACAGGGGGGCATCGGACACTGAAGCTTTCTTT.

There are a few counts of this clonotype. V and J are TRBV29-1 and TRBJ2-1; the D gene is possibly TRBD2 (5 bases). The ends were cut back, 2 bases at V and 4 bases at J, with 15 bases in the middle. CDR1 is SQVTM, CDR2 ANQGSEA, per germline. The CDR3 runs 15 residues. The DNA for the CDR3 is TGCAGCGTTGAATTACTAGGGAACCTATACAATGAGCAGTTCTTC. The encoded protein is CSVELLGNLYNEQFF.

This clonotype was counted only a few times. The V gene is TRBV20-1, the J gene TRBJ2-7; TRBD2 agrees at 9 bases. The CDR3 is 18 amino acids. The germline gives CDR1 DFQATT, CDR2 SNEGSKA (reference sequence). V trimming: 2 bases; J trimming: 3 bases; junction bases outside the gene matches: 17. DNA of the CDR3: TGCAGTGCTAGAACTGCGGGAGGGCCAGAAGTTCGGCACTACGAGCAGTACTTC. Translated, it gives CSARTAGGPEVRHYEQYF.

This clonotype was seen more than once but under ten times. The chain links TRBV3-1 to TRBJ2-5; D is possibly TRBD2 (6 bases). In germline, CDR1 is LGHDT, CDR2 YNNKEL (reference sequence). Trimming removed 5 bases at V and 2 bases at J, with 18 bases between. There are 16 residues in the CDR3. The CDR3 sequence: CASSAKWRGRQETQYF. In nucleotides, the CDR3 is TGTGCCAGCAGCGCGAAGTGGCGGGGCCGACAAGAGACCCAGTACTTC.

The rearrangement uses TRBV9 and TRBJ2-1, with TRBD2 matching over 8 bases. Germline V gives CDR1 SGDLS, CDR2 YYNGEE. The length of the CDR3 is 16 residues. The V gene end was trimmed by 0 bases and the J gene end by 9 bases; junction bases not matched to a gene: 11. The CDR3 is CASSVDGGRTWGEQFF. The CDR3 nucleotides read TGTGCCAGCAGCGTAGATGGCGGGAGGACTTGGGGTGAGCAGTTCTTC. Drawing the rest from reference TRBV9 and TRBJ2-1, the complete variable domain is DSGVTQTPKHLITATGQRVTLRCSPRSGDLSVYWYQQSLDQGLQFLIQYYNGEERAKGNILERFSAQQFPDLHSELNLSSLELGDSALYFCASSVDGGRTWGEQFFGPGTRLTVL.

This clonotype was counted at least ten times. The CDR3 bases are TGTGCCAGCAGCCAAAATAGCTACGCTGAAGCTTTCTTT. Its protein is CASSQNSYAEAFF. The genes are TRBV14 and TRBJ1-1; D is undetermined. From germline, CDR1 is SGHDN and CDR2 FVKESK. Between the trimmed V and J ends, which lost 2 bases and 6 bases, there was a span of 10 bases. This CDR3 comprises 13 residues.

CDR3 loop: CAWDSNNYGYTF. In DNA, the CDR3 is TGTGCCTGGGACAGTAACAACTATGGCTACACCTTC. The V call is TRBV30, the J call TRBJ1-2; tentative D call: TRBD1 (5 bases). V was clipped by 5 bases and J by 2 bases, with 9 bases between them. This CDR3 contains 12 residues. Germline CDR1 and CDR2: GTSNPN and SVGIG (reference sequence).

This clonotype was counted a few times. The chain carries TRBV20-1 and TRBJ2-5, with 7 bases identical to TRBD2. The CDR3 contains 18 residues. From germline, CDR1 is DFQATT and CDR2 SNEGSKA (reference sequence). J lost 5 bases, V lost 2 bases, and 20 bases had no gene match. CDR3: CSARYPFQIRVGGETQYF. The CDR3 DNA reads as TGCAGTGCTAGATACCCTTTCCAAATCCGAGTGGGGGGGGAGACCCAGTACTTC.

This clonotype turned up a few times. The junction does not match germline at one end; this may be a read error. The genes are TRBV20-1 and TRBJ2-1; 7 bases map to TRBD2. The CDR3 sequence is 12 residues long. Germline-derived CDR1 and CDR2 are DFQATT and SNEGSKA (reference sequence). CDR3 region: CSAPLAYNEQFF. The CDR3, as DNA: TGCAGTGCTCCACTAGCGTACAATGAGCAGTTTTTC.

The chain joins TRBV15 to TRBJ1-5, with 7 bases lining up with TRBD1. Germline V lookup: CDR1 LNHNV, CDR2 YYDKDF (reference sequence). The CDR3 is made up of 15 amino acids. V gave up 5 bases and J gave up 4 bases; unmatched junction bases: 8. CDR3 nucleotide sequence: TGTGCCACCAGCGCGACCCGGGACAGAAATCAGCCCCAGCATTTT. This encodes CATSATRDRNQPQHF.

In this sample, this clonotype turned up many times. This sequence joins TRBV2 and TRBJ2-7, with TRBD2 matching over 10 bases. This CDR3 is 14 amino acids long. Germline V gene lookup returns CDR1 SNHLY and CDR2 FYNNEI. J gave up 2 bases and V 4 bases, and 2 bases lay outside the gene matches. DNA of the CDR3: TGTGCCAGCAGTGTAGGGACTAGCGCCTACGAGCAGTACTTC. Translation gives CASSVGTSAYEQYF.